This TCR beta chain was sequenced in a study of blood T cells in healthy people across ages. A second PCR, run for about 7 to 11 cycles, used a sample-barcoded 5' primer plus a J-beta primer mix. A template-switch adaptor that had 12 random nucleotides put a tag on each cDNA molecule. TCRdb fed the 5' RACE reads into MiXCR, producing one record per CDR3 protein. The sample holds just under 550,000 distinct CDR3 sequences, under 30% seen once. The individuals who served as donors were healthy Caucasians living in Russia, aged roughly 6 to 95. Germline CDR1 and CDR2: MNHEY and SVGAGI. CDR3 length: 17 residues. The junction had 5 bases not matched to a gene; V was cut back by 0 bases and J by 3 bases. The table lists this clonotype with a few counts. In addition, the sample was reused for a study of T cells of mothers and their children.

The chain carries TRBV6-5 and TRBJ2-7, with 13 bases lining up with TRBD2. Source material: blood. This TCR came from a boy aged 10-17 years in good health. The CDR3 is CASSYSGTSGIIYEQYF. DNA for the CDR3: TGTGCCAGCAGTTACTCCGGGACTAGCGGGATCATCTACGAGCAGTACTTC.